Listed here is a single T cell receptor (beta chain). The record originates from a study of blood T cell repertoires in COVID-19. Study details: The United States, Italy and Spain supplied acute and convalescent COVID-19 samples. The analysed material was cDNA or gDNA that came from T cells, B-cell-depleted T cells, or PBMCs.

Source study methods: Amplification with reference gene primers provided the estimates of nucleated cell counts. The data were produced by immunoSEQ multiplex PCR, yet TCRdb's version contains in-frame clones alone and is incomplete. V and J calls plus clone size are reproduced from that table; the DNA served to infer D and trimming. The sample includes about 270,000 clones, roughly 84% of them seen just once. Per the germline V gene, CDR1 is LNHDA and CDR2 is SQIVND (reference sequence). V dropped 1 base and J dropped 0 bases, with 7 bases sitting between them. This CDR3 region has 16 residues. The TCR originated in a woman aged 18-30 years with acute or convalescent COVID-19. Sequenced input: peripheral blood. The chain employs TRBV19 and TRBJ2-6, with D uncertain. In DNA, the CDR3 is TGTGCCAGTAGTATAGCCTTTATCTCTGGGGCCAACGTCCTGACTTTC. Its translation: CASSIAFISGANVLTF.